This T cell receptor beta chain was identified in a study of blood T cells in healthy people across ages. Overall study findings and caveats: Whereas aged donors had fewer naive CD4+ cells, long-lived donors had more of them and higher diversity.

V was cut by 7 bases and J by 5 bases, with 26 bases left in between. Germline loops: CDR1 LGHDT, CDR2 YNNKEL (reference sequence). The CDR3 contains 18 residues. A note on this clonotype: The antigen is unknown.

Each sample gave at least 6.5 million isolated PBMCs. Next came a second PCR, run for about 6 to 12 cycles, which used a sample-barcoded 5' primer along with a J-beta primer mix. TCRdb redid the calling of the 5' RACE reads with MiXCR, one entry per CDR3 protein. The sample has roughly 1,300,000 distinct CDR3 sequences, approximately 59% seen once; the top ten hold 6.7%. This TCR derives from a man aged 18 to 35 in good health. The chain carries TRBV3-1 and TRBJ2-2; D may correspond to TRBD1 or TRBD2 (5 bases each). Sequenced input: blood. The CDR3 loop is CASTTVILGPARTGELFF. CDR3 coding DNA: TGTGCCAGCACAACTGTCATTTTGGGACCCGCGAGAACCGGGGAGCTGTTTTTT. Full variable domain (remainder filled in from reference TRBV3-1 and TRBJ2-2): DTAVSQTPKYLVTQMGNDKSIKCEQNLGHDTMYWYKQDSKKFLKIMFSYNNKELIINETVPNRFSPKSPDKAHLNLHINSLELGDSAVYFCASTTVILGPARTGELFFGEGSRLTVL.